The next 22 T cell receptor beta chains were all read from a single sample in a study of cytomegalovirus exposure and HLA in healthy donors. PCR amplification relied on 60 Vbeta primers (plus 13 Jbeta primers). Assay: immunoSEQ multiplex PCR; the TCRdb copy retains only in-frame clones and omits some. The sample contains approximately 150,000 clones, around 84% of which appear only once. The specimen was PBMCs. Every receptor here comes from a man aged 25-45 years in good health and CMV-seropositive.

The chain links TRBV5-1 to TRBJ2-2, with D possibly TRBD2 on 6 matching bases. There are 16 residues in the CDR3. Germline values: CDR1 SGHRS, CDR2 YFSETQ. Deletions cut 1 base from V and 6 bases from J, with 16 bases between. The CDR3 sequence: CASSLNGGSGAGELFF. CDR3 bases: TGCGCCAGCAGCTTGAATGGCGGCTCGGGGGCCGGGGAGCTGTTTTTT.

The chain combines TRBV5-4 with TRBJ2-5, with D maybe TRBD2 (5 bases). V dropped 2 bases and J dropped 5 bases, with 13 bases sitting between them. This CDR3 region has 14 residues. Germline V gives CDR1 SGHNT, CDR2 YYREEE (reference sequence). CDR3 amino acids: CASSLATGGETQYF. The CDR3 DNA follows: TGTGCCAGCAGCTTAGCCACCGGCGGGGAGACCCAGTACTTC. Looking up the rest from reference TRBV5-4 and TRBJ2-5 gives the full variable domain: ETGVTQSPTHLIKTRGQQVTLRCSSQSGHNTVSWYQQALGQGPQFIFQYYREEENGRGNFPPRFSGLQFPNYSSELNVNALELDDSALYLCASSLATGGETQYFGPGTRLLVL.

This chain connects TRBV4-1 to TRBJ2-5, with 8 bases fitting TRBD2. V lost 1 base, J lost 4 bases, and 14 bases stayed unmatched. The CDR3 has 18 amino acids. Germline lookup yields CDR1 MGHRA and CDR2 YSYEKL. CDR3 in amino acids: CASSQGASGSPAGETQYF. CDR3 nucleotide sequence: TGCGCCAGCAGCCAAGGGGCTAGCGGGTCCCCGGCGGGAGAGACCCAGTACTTC.

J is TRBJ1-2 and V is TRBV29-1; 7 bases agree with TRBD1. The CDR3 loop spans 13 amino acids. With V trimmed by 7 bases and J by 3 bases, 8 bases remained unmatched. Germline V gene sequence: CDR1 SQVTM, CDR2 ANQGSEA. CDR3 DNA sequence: TGCAGCGCCACACCCGGGACAGACTATGGCTACACCTTC. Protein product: CSATPGTDYGYTF. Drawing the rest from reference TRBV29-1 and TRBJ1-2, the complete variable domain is SAVISQKPSRDICQRGTSLTIQCQVDSQVTMMFWYRQQPGQSLTLIATANQGSEATYESGFVIDKFPISRPNLTFSTLTVSNMSPEDSSIYLCSATPGTDYGYTFGSGTRLTVV.

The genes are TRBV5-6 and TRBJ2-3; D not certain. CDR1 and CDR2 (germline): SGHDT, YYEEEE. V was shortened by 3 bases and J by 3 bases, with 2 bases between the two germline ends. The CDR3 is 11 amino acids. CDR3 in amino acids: CASSSTDTQYF. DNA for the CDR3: TGTGCCAGCAGCTCGACAGATACGCAGTATTTT.

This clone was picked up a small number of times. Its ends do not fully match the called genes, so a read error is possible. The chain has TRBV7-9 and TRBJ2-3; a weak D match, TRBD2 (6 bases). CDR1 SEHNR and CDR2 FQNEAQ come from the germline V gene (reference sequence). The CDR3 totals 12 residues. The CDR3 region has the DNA TGTTCCAGCAGCTCGCGGGGAGATACGCAGTATTTT. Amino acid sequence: CSSSSRGDTQYF.

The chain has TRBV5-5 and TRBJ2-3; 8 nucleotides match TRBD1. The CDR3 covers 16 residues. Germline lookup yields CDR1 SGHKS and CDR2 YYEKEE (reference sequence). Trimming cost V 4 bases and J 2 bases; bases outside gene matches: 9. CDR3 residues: CASSPQAGGPTDTQYF. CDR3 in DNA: TGTGCCAGCAGCCCCCAAGCAGGGGGCCCCACAGATACGCAGTATTTT.

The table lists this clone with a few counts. Here the CDR3 reads CASSGTGSGELFF. The DNA of the CDR3 is TGCGCCAGCAGTGGGACAGGGTCGGGGGAGCTGTTTTTT. The genes are TRBV10-2 and TRBJ2-2; 8 bases match TRBD1. V was clipped by 4 bases and J by 8 bases; unmatched bases: 3. CDR3 length: 13 amino acids. Germline V gene sequence: CDR1 WSHSY, CDR2 SAAADI.

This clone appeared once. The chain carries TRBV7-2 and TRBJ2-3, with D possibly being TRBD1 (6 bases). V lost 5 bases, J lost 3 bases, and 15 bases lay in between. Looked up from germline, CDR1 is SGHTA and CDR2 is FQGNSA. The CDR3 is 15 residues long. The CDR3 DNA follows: TGTGCCAGCAGCAGGACAGCTACGGGGACAGATACGCAGTATTTT. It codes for CASSRTATGTDTQYF. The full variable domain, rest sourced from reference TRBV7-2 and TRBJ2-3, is GAGVSQSPSNKVTEKGKDVELRCDPISGHTALYWYRQSLGQGLEFLIYFQGNSAPDKSGLPSDRFSAERTGGSVSTLTIQRTQQEDSAVYLCASSRTATGTDTQYFGPGTRLTVL.

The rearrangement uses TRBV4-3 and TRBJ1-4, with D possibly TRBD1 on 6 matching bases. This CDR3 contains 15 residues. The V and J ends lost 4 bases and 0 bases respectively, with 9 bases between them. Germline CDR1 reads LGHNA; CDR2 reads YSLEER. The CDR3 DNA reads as TGCGCCAGCAGCCGGGACATTGCAACTAATGAAAAACTGTTTTTT. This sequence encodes CASSRDIATNEKLFF.

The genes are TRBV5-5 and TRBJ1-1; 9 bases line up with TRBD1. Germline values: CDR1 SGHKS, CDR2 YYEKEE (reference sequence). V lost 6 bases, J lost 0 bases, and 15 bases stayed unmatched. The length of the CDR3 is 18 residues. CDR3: CASIMGQGSLGMNTEAFF. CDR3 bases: TGTGCCAGCATCATGGGACAGGGCAGTTTGGGGATGAACACTGAAGCTTTCTTT.

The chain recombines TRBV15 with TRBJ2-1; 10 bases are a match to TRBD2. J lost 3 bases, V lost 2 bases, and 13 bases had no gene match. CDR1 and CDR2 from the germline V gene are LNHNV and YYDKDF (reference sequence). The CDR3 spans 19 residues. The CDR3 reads CATSRLTGTSDTYYNEQFF. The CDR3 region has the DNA TGTGCCACCAGCAGACTAACCGGGACTAGCGACACTTACTACAATGAGCAGTTCTTC.

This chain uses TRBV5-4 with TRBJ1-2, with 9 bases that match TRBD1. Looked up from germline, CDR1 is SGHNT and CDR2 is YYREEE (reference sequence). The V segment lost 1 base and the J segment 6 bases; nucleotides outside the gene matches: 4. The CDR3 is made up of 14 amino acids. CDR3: CASSLSGQGHGYTF. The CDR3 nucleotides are TGTGCCAGCAGCTTGTCGGGACAGGGCCATGGCTACACCTTC.

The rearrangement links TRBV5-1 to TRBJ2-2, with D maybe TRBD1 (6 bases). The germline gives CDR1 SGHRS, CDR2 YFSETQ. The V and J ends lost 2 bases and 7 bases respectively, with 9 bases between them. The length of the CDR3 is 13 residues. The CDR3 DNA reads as TGCGCCAGCAGCTTACAGGGTGGCGGGGAGCTGTTTTTT. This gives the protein CASSLQGGGELFF.

CDR3 protein: CASSYGGGNSPLHF. The CDR3 region has the DNA TGTGCCAGCAGTTACGGAGGCGGGAATTCACCCCTCCACTTT. This sequence joins TRBV6-5 and TRBJ1-6; unclear D gene. Germline lookup yields CDR1 MNHEY and CDR2 SVGAGI. V shed 2 bases and J shed 7 bases, with 9 bases lying between them. The CDR3 runs to 14 residues.

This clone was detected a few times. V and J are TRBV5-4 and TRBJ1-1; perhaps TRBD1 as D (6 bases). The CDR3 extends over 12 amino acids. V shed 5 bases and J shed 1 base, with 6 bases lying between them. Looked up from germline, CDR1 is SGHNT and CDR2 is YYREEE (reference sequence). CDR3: CASRTGNTEAFF. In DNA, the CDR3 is TGTGCCAGCAGGACAGGGAACACTGAAGCTTTCTTT.

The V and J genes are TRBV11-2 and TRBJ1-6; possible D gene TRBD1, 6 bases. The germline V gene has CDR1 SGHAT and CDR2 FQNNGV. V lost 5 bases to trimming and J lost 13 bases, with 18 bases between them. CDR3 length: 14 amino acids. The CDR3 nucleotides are TGTGCCAGCAGCCTGCCAGGGGCGAGTGGCCCCCTCCACTTT. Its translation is CASSLPGASGPLHF. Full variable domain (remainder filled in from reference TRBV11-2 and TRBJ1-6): EAGVAQSPRYKIIEKRQSVAFWCNPISGHATLYWYQQILGQGPKLLIQFQNNGVVDDSQLPKDRFSAERLKGVDSTLKIQPAKLEDSAVYLCASSLPGASGPLHFGNGTRLTVT.

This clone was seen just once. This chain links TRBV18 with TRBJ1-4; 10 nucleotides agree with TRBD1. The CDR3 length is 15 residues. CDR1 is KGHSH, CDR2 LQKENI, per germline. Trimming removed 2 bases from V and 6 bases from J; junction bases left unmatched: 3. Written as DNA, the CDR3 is TGTGCCAGCTCACCAGGTGGACAGGGGGATGAAAAACTGTTTTTT. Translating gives CASSPGGQGDEKLFF.

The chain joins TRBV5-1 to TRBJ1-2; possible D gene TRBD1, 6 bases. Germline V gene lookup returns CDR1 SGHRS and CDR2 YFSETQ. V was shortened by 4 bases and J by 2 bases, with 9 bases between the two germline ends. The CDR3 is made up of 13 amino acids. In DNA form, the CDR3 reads TGCGCCAGCAGCGTCGGACAGAACTATGGCTACACCTTC. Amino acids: CASSVGQNYGYTF.

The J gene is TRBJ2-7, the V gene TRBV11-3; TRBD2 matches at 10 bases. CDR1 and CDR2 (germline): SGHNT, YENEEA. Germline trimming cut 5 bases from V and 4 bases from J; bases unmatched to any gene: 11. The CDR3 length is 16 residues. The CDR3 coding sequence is TGTGCCAGCAGCCCTGGGGGGGCTAGCGGGAGTTACGAGCAGTACTTC. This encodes CASSPGGASGSYEQYF.

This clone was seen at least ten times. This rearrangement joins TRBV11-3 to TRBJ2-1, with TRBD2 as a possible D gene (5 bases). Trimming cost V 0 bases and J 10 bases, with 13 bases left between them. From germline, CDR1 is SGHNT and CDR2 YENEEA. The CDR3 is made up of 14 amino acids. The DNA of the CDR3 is TGTGCCAGCAGCTTAGAGGGAGAGGTGAGGGAGCAGTTCTTC. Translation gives CASSLEGEVREQFF.

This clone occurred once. For the CDR3, the DNA is TGTGCCAGCAGCCAAGTATTGCACTCTGGAGAGCAGTACTTC. Amino acids: CASSQVLHSGEQYF. This chain links TRBV14 with TRBJ2-5; D unclear. Germline CDR1 and CDR2: SGHDN and FVKESK. The CDR3 totals 14 residues. V lost 1 base to trimming and J lost 11 bases, with 17 bases between them.